This TCR beta chain was profiled in a study of T cell responses to AZD1222 COVID-19 vaccine. Whole-study results and caveats: Spike-specific TCR breadth and depth rose after two AZD1222 doses. The study reported that nearly half of spike-specific TCRs target unmutated variant regions.

This table comes from immunoSEQ multiplex PCR, and its TCRdb copy is limited to in-frame clones, with some not included. The sample includes some 120,000 clones, more than 65% of them seen just once. Trimming cost V 3 bases and J 2 bases, with 8 bases left between them. Germline V CDR1 and CDR2: SGHTS, YDEGEE. The CDR3 consists of 14 residues. For this clone: The antigen is undetermined.

The TCR comes from an adult who received the AZD1222 COVID-19 vaccine. Here the sequenced sample was peripheral blood, taken 28 days after the second AZD1222 dose. The chain employs TRBV5-8 and TRBJ1-4, with D unresolved. CDR3 DNA sequence: TGTGCCAGCAGCTCATATTGGACTAATGAAAAACTGTTTTTT. Protein: CASSSYWTNEKLFF.